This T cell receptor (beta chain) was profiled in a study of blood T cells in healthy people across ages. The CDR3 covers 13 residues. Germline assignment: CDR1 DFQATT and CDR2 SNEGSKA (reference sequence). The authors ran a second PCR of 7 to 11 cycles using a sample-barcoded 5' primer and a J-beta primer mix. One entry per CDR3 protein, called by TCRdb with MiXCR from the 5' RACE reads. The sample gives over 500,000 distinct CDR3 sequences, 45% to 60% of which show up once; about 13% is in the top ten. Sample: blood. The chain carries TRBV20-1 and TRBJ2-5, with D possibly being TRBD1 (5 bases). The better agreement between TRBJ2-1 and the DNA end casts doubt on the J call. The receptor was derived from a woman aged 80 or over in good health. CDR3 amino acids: CSARRGGLETQFF. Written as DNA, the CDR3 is TGCAGTGCTAGAAGGGGTGGGCTCGAGACCCAGTTCTTC.